The 16 T cell receptor beta chains given below trace back to one sample, sequenced in a study of cytomegalovirus exposure and HLA in healthy donors. The PCR was carried out with 60 Vbeta primers and 13 Jbeta primers. Produced via immunoSEQ multiplex PCR; TCRdb's table is partial and in-frame only. This sample carries 180,000 or so clones, around 80% of them seen once, and the ten largest clones take roughly 8%. Material: PBMCs. These receptors originate from a woman aged 35 to 49 in good health and CMV-seropositive.

The chain recombines TRBV10-2 with TRBJ2-7; tentative D call: TRBD2 (5 bases). From germline, CDR1 is WSHSY and CDR2 SAAADI. This CDR3 comprises 15 residues. Trimming left V 3 bases short and J 0 bases short, with 12 bases between. Here the CDR3 reads CASSDGVGISYEQYF. CDR3 DNA: TGCGCCAGCAGTGACGGGGTGGGGATCTCCTACGAGCAGTACTTC.

This rearrangement joins TRBV5-4 to TRBJ1-6; TRBD1 might be the D (6 bases). The CDR3 contains 14 residues. The germline V gene has CDR1 SGHNT and CDR2 YYREEE (reference sequence). Trimming took 5 bases from V and 7 from J, leaving 13 bases between them. CDR3 residues: CASSRGHLNSPLHF. The CDR3 region has the DNA TGTGCCAGCAGTAGGGGACACCTAAATTCACCCCTCCACTTT. Complete variable domain (other parts from reference TRBV5-4 and TRBJ1-6): ETGVTQSPTHLIKTRGQQVTLRCSSQSGHNTVSWYQQALGQGPQFIFQYYREEENGRGNFPPRFSGLQFPNYSSELNVNALELDDSALYLCASSRGHLNSPLHFGNGTRLTVT.

The chain carries TRBV10-3 and TRBJ2-5, with 10 bases matching TRBD2. V was clipped by 10 bases and J by 4 bases; unmatched bases: 12. The germline CDR1 and CDR2 sequences are ENHRY and SYGVKD. CDR3 length equals 15 residues. CDR3 region: CATLPSSGSPETQYF. DNA for the CDR3: TGTGCCACCCTGCCCTCTAGCGGGAGCCCAGAGACCCAGTACTTC.

V is TRBV28 and J is TRBJ1-6, with D possibly being TRBD1 (6 bases). The CDR3 totals 16 residues. Trimming took 3 bases from V and 7 from J, leaving 16 bases between them. Germline V lookup: CDR1 MDHEN, CDR2 SYDVKM. The CDR3 region has the DNA TGTGCCAGCAGTTTGCTGCGGGGGGCGGGGAATTCACCCCTCCACTTT. Protein: CASSLLRGAGNSPLHF.

This chain uses TRBV29-1 with TRBJ2-3, with D uncertain. The CDR3 has 12 residues. V was pared by 6 bases and J by 4 bases, with 11 bases between. CDR1 and CDR2 (germline): SQVTM, ANQGSEA. The CDR3 DNA reads as TGCAGCGTAGCCCTTGTGGCAGATACGCAGTATTTT. It translates to CSVALVADTQYF.

The J gene is TRBJ2-7, the V gene TRBV11-2, with D perhaps TRBD1 (5 bases). The CDR3 has 14 residues. Trimming took off 2 bases at V and 10 bases at J, with 18 bases between the two ends. The germline V gene has CDR1 SGHAT and CDR2 FQNNGV. The CDR3 DNA is TGTGCCAGCAGCTTAACCAGGACATCCCACTCTCAGTACTTC. Amino acids: CASSLTRTSHSQYF.

The chain combines TRBV5-1 with TRBJ2-2, with a weak D call TRBD2 (5 bases). The V end lost 2 bases, the J end lost 0 bases, and 11 bases lay between the germline ends. The germline V gene encodes CDR1 SGHRS and CDR2 YFSETQ. The CDR3 length is 16 residues. CDR3 DNA: TGCGCCAGCAGCTTTATGATTAGCGCGAACACCGGGGAGCTGTTTTTT. It specifies CASSFMISANTGELFF.

This clone was observed a few times. The J gene is TRBJ1-5, the V gene TRBV19; 11 nucleotides line up with TRBD1. The V gene's germline CDR1 is LNHDA and CDR2 SQIVND (reference sequence). The J segment lost 5 bases and the V segment lost 5 bases, leaving 5 bases of the junction unmatched. The CDR3 has 15 residues. CDR3: CASSPGTGGYQPQHF. The CDR3 coding sequence is TGTGCCAGTAGTCCGGGGACAGGGGGATATCAGCCCCAGCATTTT.

This clone appeared a few times. The chain combines TRBV19 with TRBJ2-5, with D possibly TRBD1 on 9 matching bases. Germline V CDR1 and CDR2: LNHDA, SQIVND (reference sequence). The CDR3 covers 15 residues. Trimming stripped 4 bases from V and 3 bases from J, with 15 bases between. The CDR3 DNA reads as TGTGCCAGTAGTACGGGGGGGACAGGGAAAGAGACCCAGTACTTC. This sequence encodes CASSTGGTGKETQYF.

This chain uses TRBV2 with TRBJ2-1; TRBD1 matches 8 bases. The CDR3 covers 16 residues. V gave up 3 bases and J gave up 5 bases; unmatched junction bases: 9. Germline loops: CDR1 SNHLY, CDR2 FYNNEI. CDR3 sequence (DNA): TGTGCCAGCAGTGACACACAAGGGACAGGACACAATGAGCAGTTCTTC. It is translated as CASSDTQGTGHNEQFF.

The chain is built from TRBV10-2 and TRBJ1-5; 9 nucleotides agree with TRBD1. CDR3 size: 14 residues. Germline V gene lookup returns CDR1 WSHSY and CDR2 SAAADI. V lost 6 bases to trimming and J lost 6 bases; unmatched junction nucleotides: 6. The CDR3 loop is CASRQGARRQPQHF. The CDR3 region has the DNA TGCGCCAGCAGACAGGGGGCGCGTCGTCAGCCCCAGCATTTT.

This chain uses TRBV9 with TRBJ2-7; TRBD2 matches at 12 bases. Unmatched junction bases numbered 1, after V lost 2 bases and J lost 1 base. The CDR3 contains 15 residues. Germline V gene data show CDR1 as SGDLS and CDR2 as YYNGEE. In DNA, the CDR3 is TGTGCCAGCAGCGTGCTAGCGGGAGGGTCCTACGAGCAGTACTTC. Its translation: CASSVLAGGSYEQYF.

The chain uses TRBV7-2 and TRBJ2-1, with a weak D call TRBD2 (6 bases). From germline, CDR1 is SGHTA and CDR2 FQGNSA. The CDR3 runs 15 residues. V was pared by 2 bases and J by 15 bases, with 23 bases between. The CDR3 DNA sequence: TGTGCCAGCAGCTTAAACAGTCTTGGGGGAGGTGGTGGGTTCTTC. Translation gives CASSLNSLGGGGGFF. The whole variable domain, remainder taken from reference TRBV7-2 and TRBJ2-1, is GAGVSQSPSNKVTEKGKDVELRCDPISGHTALYWYRQSLGQGLEFLIYFQGNSAPDKSGLPSDRFSAERTGGSVSTLTIQRTQQEDSAVYLCASSLNSLGGGGGFFGPGTRLTVL.

The rearrangement uses TRBV28 and TRBJ2-2, with D possibly TRBD1 on 6 matching bases. CDR3 length: 16 amino acids. V was cut by 7 bases and J by 7 bases, with 22 bases left in between. Germline loops: CDR1 MDHEN, CDR2 SYDVKM. The DNA for the CDR3 is TGTGCCAGCAACAAACCGGGACAATCCTCGCTCGGGGAGCTGTTTTTT. It yields the protein CASNKPGQSSLGELFF. Together with reference TRBV28 and TRBJ2-2, the CDR3 gives the full variable domain: DVKVTQSSRYLVKRTGEKVFLECVQDMDHENMFWYRQDPGLGLRLIYFSYDVKMKEKGDIPEGYSVSREKKERFSLILESASTNQTSMYLCASNKPGQSSLGELFFGEGSRLTVL.

This sequence joins TRBV7-3 and TRBJ2-7, with 9 positions matching TRBD1. Germline assignment: CDR1 SGHTA and CDR2 FQGTGA. The CDR3 has 14 amino acids. Losses at the gene ends were 6 bases for V and 2 bases for J; bases not matched to a gene: 5. This CDR3 reads CASSPGQGAYEQYF. CDR3 coding DNA: TGTGCCAGCAGTCCGGGACAGGGCGCCTACGAGCAGTACTTC. Using reference TRBV7-3 and TRBJ2-7 for the parts outside the CDR3, the full variable domain is GAGVSQTPSNKVTEKGKYVELRCDPISGHTALYWYRQSLGQGPEFLIYFQGTGAADDSGLPNDRFFAVRPEGSVSTLKIQRTERGDSAVYLCASSPGQGAYEQYFGPGTRLTVT.

This clone occurred once. This rearrangement joins TRBV19 to TRBJ1-5, with TRBD1 as a possible D gene (5 bases). Germline V gene lookup returns CDR1 LNHDA and CDR2 SQIVND (reference sequence). CDR3 length: 16 residues. V lost 6 bases and J lost 2, with 17 bases in between. CDR3 protein: CASRPGWQGGNQPQHF. CDR3 sequence (DNA): TGTGCCAGTAGACCCGGGTGGCAGGGCGGCAATCAGCCCCAGCATTTT.